Listed here are 24 T cell receptor beta chains from one sample, sequenced in a study of graft-versus-host responses after intestinal transplantation. TCRdb's copy holds only in-frame clones and misses some; the assay was immunoSEQ multiplex PCR. The sample includes some 76,000 clones, about nine tenths of them seen just once. These TCRs are of unknown antigen specificity. The source was unstimulated CD8+ T cells sorted from spleen or lymph node cells, collected before transplant. These receptors came from a human donor who was the organ donor for an intestinal transplant.

This rearrangement joins TRBV6-4 to TRBJ2-5, with unresolved D. The CDR3 consists of 13 residues. V was trimmed by 0 bases and J by 7 bases, leaving 9 bases between them. Germline-derived CDR1 and CDR2 are MRHNA and SNTAGT. The CDR3 sequence: CASSDSRLGTQYF. CDR3 bases: TGTGCCAGCAGTGACTCCAGGTTAGGGACCCAGTACTTC.

The V and J genes are TRBV6-1 and TRBJ2-6; D remains unclear. This CDR3 has 15 residues. Per germline, CDR1 MNHNS and CDR2 SASEGT. Trimming shortened V by 0 bases and J by 2 bases, and 5 bases separated the two germline ends. The chain's CDR3 is CASSEATAGANVLTF. The CDR3 DNA sequence: TGTGCCAGCAGTGAAGCGACGGCTGGGGCCAACGTCCTGACTTTC.

The chain recombines TRBV28 with TRBJ2-7, with 9 bases matching TRBD1. Germline CDR1 is MDHEN and CDR2 is SYDVKM. The CDR3 covers 15 residues. V shed 4 bases and J 6 bases; nucleotides not matched to a gene: 10. DNA of the CDR3: TGTGCCAGCAGTTCTCCGGACAGGGGAATTAGCGAGCAGTACTTC. This translates into CASSSPDRGISEQYF.

The V and J genes are TRBV19 and TRBJ2-5; the match to TRBD2 covers 15 bases. CDR3 size: 16 residues. Germline V gives CDR1 LNHDA, CDR2 SQIVND (reference sequence). J lost 1 base, V lost 9 bases, and 6 bases had no gene match. Written as DNA, the CDR3 is TGTGCCAGGGGACTAGCGGGGGGTAGGCGCCAAGAGACCCAGTACTTC. It codes for CARGLAGGRRQETQYF.

The genes are TRBV7-2 and TRBJ2-7, with D tentatively TRBD1 (6 bases). The V end was cut by 4 bases, the J end by 4 bases, with 17 bases between. The length of the CDR3 is 15 residues. Germline CDR1 is SGHTA and CDR2 is FQGNSA. The CDR3 protein is CASSYFRTAAYEQYF. CDR3 nucleotide sequence: TGTGCCAGCAGCTACTTCAGGACAGCTGCATACGAGCAGTACTTC.

This chain connects TRBV4-1 to TRBJ1-2, with D possibly TRBD1 on 6 matching bases. Germline lookup yields CDR1 MGHRA and CDR2 YSYEKL. The CDR3 has 15 residues. V gave up 2 bases and J gave up 8 bases, with 18 bases separating them. The CDR3 spells CASSQSQGRLDGYTF. The CDR3 DNA follows: TGCGCCAGCAGCCAATCACAGGGACGACTTGACGGCTACACCTTC.

The chain couples TRBV6-1 to TRBJ2-5; tentative D call: TRBD1 (6 bases). Trimming stripped 3 bases from V and 5 bases from J, with 16 bases between. Germline V lookup: CDR1 MNHNS, CDR2 SASEGT. The length of the CDR3 is 15 residues. The CDR3 DNA reads as TGTGCCAGCAGTGAGGGAGAGCAGGGGTCGGAGACCCAGTACTTC. Residues: CASSEGEQGSETQYF.

The chain joins TRBV4-1 to TRBJ1-2; D gene ambiguous. Deletions cut 1 base from V and 4 bases from J, with 4 bases between. Germline assignment: CDR1 MGHRA and CDR2 YSYEKL. This CDR3 comprises 12 residues. CDR3 nucleotide sequence: TGCGCCAGCAGCCAAGGGCGCTATGGCTACACCTTC. Amino acids: CASSQGRYGYTF.

The chain uses TRBV5-1 and TRBJ2-5; 12 nucleotides agree with TRBD1. V gave up 4 bases and J gave up 5 bases; unmatched junction bases: 6. Germline V CDR1 and CDR2: SGHRS, YFSETQ. This CDR3 region has 15 residues. The CDR3 sequence is CASSRDRGRAETQYF. As DNA, the CDR3 is TGCGCCAGCAGCCGGGACAGGGGGCGCGCGGAGACCCAGTACTTC.

The rearrangement uses TRBV29-1 and TRBJ1-1; no firm D call. The CDR3 length is 13 residues. CDR1 is SQVTM and CDR2 is ANQGSEA in the germline V gene. V lost 4 bases to trimming and J lost 6 bases, with 15 bases between them. The CDR3: CSVAEVPRSEAFF. The DNA for the CDR3 is TGCAGCGTTGCCGAGGTCCCCCGGTCTGAAGCTTTCTTT.

The chain has TRBV4-1 and TRBJ2-2, with 9 bases fitting TRBD2. V lost 0 bases to trimming and J lost 6 bases; unmatched junction nucleotides: 2. This CDR3 has 15 amino acids. Per the germline V gene, CDR1 is MGHRA and CDR2 is YSYEKL. Here the CDR3 reads CASSQDRGGAGELFF. CDR3 sequence (DNA): TGCGCCAGCAGCCAAGATCGCGGGGGGGCCGGGGAGCTGTTTTTT.

The genes are TRBV28 and TRBJ1-6, with a tentative D call TRBD1 (6 bases). The CDR3 covers 14 residues. The V end lost 2 bases, the J end lost 9 bases, and 11 bases lay between the germline ends. The V gene's germline CDR1 is MDHEN and CDR2 SYDVKM. CDR3 DNA sequence: TGTGCCAGCAGTTTAATAGGGGGACCTTCACCCCTCCACTTT. Amino acids: CASSLIGGPSPLHF.

This chain links TRBV19 with TRBJ2-1, with D perhaps TRBD2 (6 bases). Germline V gene data show CDR1 as LNHDA and CDR2 as SQIVND (reference sequence). Trimming removed 2 bases from V and 4 bases from J, with 15 bases in between. The CDR3 extends over 16 amino acids. CDR3 in amino acids: CASSIYGSSGYNEQFF. CDR3 DNA sequence: TGTGCCAGTAGTATATACGGGAGTAGCGGATACAATGAGCAGTTCTTC.

V and J are TRBV11-1 and TRBJ2-3, with TRBD2 matching over 14 bases. Germline assignment: CDR1 SGHAT and CDR2 FQDESV (reference sequence). Trimming removed 5 bases from V and 3 bases from J; junction bases left unmatched: 4. The CDR3 covers 16 residues. The DNA for the CDR3 is TGTGCCAGCAGCCGATGGACTAGCGGGGGGACAGATACGCAGTATTTT. Its translation is CASSRWTSGGTDTQYF.

This chain joins TRBV6-6 and TRBJ1-1; no clear D. V shed 6 bases and J shed 1 base, with 6 bases lying between them. The CDR3 is made up of 12 amino acids. Germline assignment: CDR1 MNHNY and CDR2 SVGAGI (reference sequence). As DNA, the CDR3 is TGTGCCAGCAGAATCGGGAACACTGAAGCTTTCTTT. Protein product: CASRIGNTEAFF.

The J gene is TRBJ2-7, the V gene TRBV5-6; 11 bases line up with TRBD1. The CDR3 runs to 14 residues. Trimming cost V 7 bases and J 5 bases; bases outside gene matches: 8. Germline assignment: CDR1 SGHDT and CDR2 YYEEEE. The CDR3 sequence: CASGWTGGVDEQYF. In nucleotides, the CDR3 is TGTGCCAGCGGATGGACAGGGGGCGTCGACGAGCAGTACTTC.

The V gene is TRBV6-1, the J gene TRBJ2-7; 7 bases agree with TRBD1. Germline V gene lookup returns CDR1 MNHNS and CDR2 SASEGT. The length of the CDR3 is 14 residues. V lost 1 base to trimming and J lost 7 bases; unmatched junction nucleotides: 7. As DNA, the CDR3 is TGTGCCAGCAGTGAAGGCAGACAGGGATGGGAGCAGTACTTC. Residues: CASSEGRQGWEQYF.

The chain couples TRBV4-1 to TRBJ1-4; D unclear. Trimming left V 4 bases short and J 3 bases short, with 15 bases between. The CDR3 totals 16 residues. Germline assignment: CDR1 MGHRA and CDR2 YSYEKL. In DNA, the CDR3 is TGCGCCAGCAGCCCCACAGAATACGGAGCTAATGAAAAACTGTTTTTT. It encodes CASSPTEYGANEKLFF.

This clone was picked up a small number of times. This CDR3 is also generated by other DNA sequences in the sample. The chain employs TRBV6-4 and TRBJ2-3, with 14 bases lining up with TRBD2. Losses at the gene ends were 4 bases for V and 3 bases for J; bases not matched to a gene: 0. CDR3 size: 15 residues. Germline CDR1 MRHNA, CDR2 SNTAGT. CDR3 DNA: TGTGCCAGCAGTGGGACTAGCGGGGGGACAGATACGCAGTATTTT. Amino acid sequence: CASSGTSGGTDTQYF.

This chain uses TRBV28 with TRBJ1-4; D might be TRBD1 (5 bases). The CDR3 runs 19 residues. Germline V gene lookup returns CDR1 MDHEN and CDR2 SYDVKM. With 3 bases removed from V and 0 bases from J, the gap between germline ends came to 20 bases. In DNA, the CDR3 is TGTGCCAGCAGTTTGGGGGGGACTTCCCCACCTACAACTAATGAAAAACTGTTTTTT. Its translation: CASSLGGTSPPTTNEKLFF.

This clone turned up a few times. CDR3 amino acids: CASKGWGTHTDTQYF. The DNA for the CDR3 is TGTGCCAGCAAGGGATGGGGAACCCACACAGATACGCAGTATTTT. V gene TRBV6-1 combines with J gene TRBJ2-3; the D is unclear. V gave up 7 bases and J gave up 2 bases, with 16 bases separating them. The CDR3 extends over 15 amino acids. Germline-derived CDR1 and CDR2 are MNHNS and SASEGT.

This chain joins TRBV28 and TRBJ2-7; 9 bases map to TRBD2. V shed 5 bases, J shed 5 bases, and the junction held 7 bases outside the gene matches. Germline values: CDR1 MDHEN, CDR2 SYDVKM. The CDR3 totals 14 residues. CDR3 sequence reads: CASSVMGLADEQYF. The CDR3 nucleotides are TGTGCCAGCAGTGTAATGGGACTAGCCGACGAGCAGTACTTC. Filled out from reference TRBV28 and TRBJ2-7, the complete variable domain reads DVKVTQSSRYLVKRTGEKVFLECVQDMDHENMFWYRQDPGLGLRLIYFSYDVKMKEKGDIPEGYSVSREKKERFSLILESASTNQTSMYLCASSVMGLADEQYFGPGTRLTVT.

V and J are TRBV28 and TRBJ2-2; D possibly corresponds to TRBD1 (5 bases). V was pared by 7 bases and J by 3 bases, with 15 bases between. Germline CDR1 and CDR2: MDHEN and SYDVKM. The CDR3 is 15 residues long. CDR3 loop: CASNLGQPYTGELFF. The CDR3 nucleotides read TGTGCCAGCAATTTGGGGCAACCTTACACCGGGGAGCTGTTTTTT.

This clone was seen once. J is TRBJ2-7 and V is TRBV27; the D gene is possibly TRBD1 (6 bases). V dropped 6 bases and J dropped 1 base, with 13 bases sitting between them. Germline-derived CDR1 and CDR2 are MNHEY and SMNVEV (reference sequence). The CDR3 is made up of 14 amino acids. Here the CDR3 DNA reads TGTGCCAGCAGCCCGGACAGCCCATCCTACGAGCAGTACTTC. Protein: CASSPDSPSYEQYF.